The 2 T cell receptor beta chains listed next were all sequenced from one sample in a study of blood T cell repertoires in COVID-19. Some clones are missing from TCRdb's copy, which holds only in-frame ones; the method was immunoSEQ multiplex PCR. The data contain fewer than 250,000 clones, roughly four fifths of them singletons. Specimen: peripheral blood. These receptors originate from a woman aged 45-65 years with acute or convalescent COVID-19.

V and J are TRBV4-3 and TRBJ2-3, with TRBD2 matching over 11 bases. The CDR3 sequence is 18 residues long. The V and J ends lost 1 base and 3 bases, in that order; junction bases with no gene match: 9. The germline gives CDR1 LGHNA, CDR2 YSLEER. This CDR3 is CASSQAVLAGGGTDTQYF. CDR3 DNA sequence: TGCGCCAGCAGCCAAGCTGTGCTAGCGGGAGGAGGGACAGATACGCAGTATTTT.

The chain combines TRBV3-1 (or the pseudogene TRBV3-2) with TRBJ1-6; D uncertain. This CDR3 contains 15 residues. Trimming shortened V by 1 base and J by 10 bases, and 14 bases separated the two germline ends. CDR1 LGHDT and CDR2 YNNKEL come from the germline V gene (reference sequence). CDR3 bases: TGTGCCAGCAGCCAAGGGACCGGGGATAGGTCACCCCTCCACTTT. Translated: CASSQGTGDRSPLHF.